This record looks at one T cell receptor beta chain sequence and its context. These data are taken from a study of blood T cell repertoires in COVID-19. Looking at the study overall: There were acute and convalescent COVID-19 samples, and they came from the United States, Italy and Spain. PBMCs, B-cell-depleted T cells, or T cells provided the cDNA or gDNA that made up the material.

Per the original methods: Scientists estimated how many nucleated cells there were by amplifying reference gene primers. Assay: immunoSEQ multiplex PCR; the TCRdb copy retains only in-frame clones and omits some. The DNA was the basis for D and trimming; V, J and clone size are from that table. This sample has 55,000 to 65,000 clones, with over 75% found just once. The V gene's germline CDR1 is SNHLY and CDR2 FYNNEI. This CDR3 spans 14 amino acids. Losses at the gene ends were 7 bases for V and 8 bases for J; bases not matched to a gene: 10. The sample taken for sequencing was peripheral blood. This chain joins TRBV2 and TRBJ2-1; the match to TRBD1 covers 8 bases. The clonotype originates from a woman aged 55 to 70 with active COVID-19. In DNA, the CDR3 is TGTGCCAGCAATGGGGGGACAGGCCATTATGAGCAGTTCTTC. It translates to CASNGGTGHYEQFF.